The entry that follows covers one T cell receptor (beta chain) sequence. As originally analysed: It was from reference gene primer amplification that nucleated cell counts were estimated. Libraries were prepared by immunoSEQ multiplex PCR; TCRdb keeps only in-frame clonotypes and omits some of them. The V and J calls and clone size were taken over from that table, and D and trimming were inferred from the DNA. The sample holds about 250,000 clones; roughly 83% are singletons and the top ten take more than 25%. This entry comes from a study of blood T cell repertoires in COVID-19. Across the whole study: Acute-phase and convalescent COVID-19 samples originated in the United States, Italy and Spain. PBMCs, B-cell-depleted T cells, or T cells provided the cDNA or gDNA that made up the material.

Sequencing input: peripheral blood. The TCR was taken from a middle-aged man with acute or convalescent COVID-19.

Here the CDR3 DNA reads TGTGCCAGCAGAGATAGCGGGAGGTCTTACGAGCAGTACTTC. It specifies CASRDSGRSYEQYF. The chain employs TRBV6-5 and TRBJ2-7; TRBD2 agrees at 10 bases. The CDR3 has 14 residues. J gave up 4 bases and V 6 bases, and 6 bases lay outside the gene matches. Germline CDR1 reads MNHEY; CDR2 reads SVGAGI.